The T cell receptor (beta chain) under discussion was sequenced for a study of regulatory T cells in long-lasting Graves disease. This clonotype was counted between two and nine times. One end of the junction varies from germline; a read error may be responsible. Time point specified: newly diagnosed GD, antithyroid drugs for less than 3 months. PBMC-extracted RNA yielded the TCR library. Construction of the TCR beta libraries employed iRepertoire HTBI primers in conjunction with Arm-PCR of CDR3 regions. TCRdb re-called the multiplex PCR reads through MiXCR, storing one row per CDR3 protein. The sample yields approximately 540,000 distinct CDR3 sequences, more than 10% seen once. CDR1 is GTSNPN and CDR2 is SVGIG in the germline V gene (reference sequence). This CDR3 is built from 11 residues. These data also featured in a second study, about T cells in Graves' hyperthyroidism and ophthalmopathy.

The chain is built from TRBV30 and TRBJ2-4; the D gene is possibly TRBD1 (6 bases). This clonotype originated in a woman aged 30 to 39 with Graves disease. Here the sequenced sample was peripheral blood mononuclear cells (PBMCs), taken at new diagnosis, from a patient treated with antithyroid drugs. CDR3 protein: CAWSVFGTLIF. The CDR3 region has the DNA TGTGCCTGGAGTGTTTTTGGGACATTGATTTTC.